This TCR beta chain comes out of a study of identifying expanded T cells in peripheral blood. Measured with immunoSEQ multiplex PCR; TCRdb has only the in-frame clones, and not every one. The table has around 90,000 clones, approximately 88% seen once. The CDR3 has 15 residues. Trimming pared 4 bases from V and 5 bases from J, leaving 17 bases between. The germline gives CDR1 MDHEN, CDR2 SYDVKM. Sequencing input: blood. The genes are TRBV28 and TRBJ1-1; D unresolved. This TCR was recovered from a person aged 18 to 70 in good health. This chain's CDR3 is CASSSPEVGMTEAFF. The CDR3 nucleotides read TGTGCCAGCAGTTCCCCCGAGGTTGGTATGACTGAAGCTTTCTTT. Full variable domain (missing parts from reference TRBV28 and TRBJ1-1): DVKVTQSSRYLVKRTGEKVFLECVQDMDHENMFWYRQDPGLGLRLIYFSYDVKMKEKGDIPEGYSVSREKKERFSLILESASTNQTSMYLCASSSPEVGMTEAFFGQGTRLTVV.